The sequence of this T cell receptor (beta chain) was determined in a study of blood T cells in healthy people across ages. Findings of the study overall: Per-million-T-cell TCR beta diversity fell roughly linearly with age. Calculation of diversity from one million T cells yielded estimates considered to be underestimates.

About this clonotype itself: Its target is unknown.

Trimming pared 1 base from V and 0 bases from J, leaving 19 bases between. The CDR3 extends over 18 amino acids. Germline V gene lookup returns CDR1 SNHLY and CDR2 FYNNEI. Together with a sample-barcoded 5' primer, a J-beta primer mix was included in a second PCR lasting roughly 6 to 12 cycles. A tag from a template-switch adaptor with 12 random nucleotides marked each cDNA molecule. MiXCR, run by TCRdb on the 5' RACE reads, gives a single entry per CDR3 protein. The repertoire holds 650,000 to 700,000 distinct CDR3 sequences, 45% to 60% seen once, with about 13% in the top ten. Drawn from each donor were ten milliliters of peripheral blood.

The gene calls are TRBV2 and TRBJ2-7, with D perhaps assigned TRBD1 or TRBD2 (6 bases each). The receptor's source is a woman older than 75 in good health. Sequenced: blood. The CDR3 DNA is TGTGCCAGCAGTGAAGAAAAGGGATACCGGGGGCCCTCCTACGAGCAGTACTTC. Its protein is CASSEEKGYRGPSYEQYF.